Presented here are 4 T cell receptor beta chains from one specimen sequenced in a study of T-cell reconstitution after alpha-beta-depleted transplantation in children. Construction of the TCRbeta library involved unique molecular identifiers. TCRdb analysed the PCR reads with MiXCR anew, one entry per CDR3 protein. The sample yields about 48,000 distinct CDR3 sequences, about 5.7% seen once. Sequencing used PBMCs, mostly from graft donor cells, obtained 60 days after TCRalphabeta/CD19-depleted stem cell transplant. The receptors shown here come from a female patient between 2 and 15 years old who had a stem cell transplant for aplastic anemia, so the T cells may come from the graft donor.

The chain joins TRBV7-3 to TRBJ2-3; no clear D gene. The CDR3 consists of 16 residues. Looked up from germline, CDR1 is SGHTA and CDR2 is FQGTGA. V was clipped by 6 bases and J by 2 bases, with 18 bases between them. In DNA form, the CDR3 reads TGTGCCAGCAGATACCCCGGACGGCTATCCACAGATACGCAGTATTTT. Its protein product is CASRYPGRLSTDTQYF.

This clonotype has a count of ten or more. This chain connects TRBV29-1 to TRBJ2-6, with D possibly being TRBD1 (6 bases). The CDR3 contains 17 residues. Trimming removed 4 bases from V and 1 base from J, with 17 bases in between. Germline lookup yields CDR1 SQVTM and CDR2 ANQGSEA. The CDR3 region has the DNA TGCAGCGTTGGCAACAAGAAAGGGGGTTCTGGGGCCAACGTCCTGACTTTC. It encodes CSVGNKKGGSGANVLTF.

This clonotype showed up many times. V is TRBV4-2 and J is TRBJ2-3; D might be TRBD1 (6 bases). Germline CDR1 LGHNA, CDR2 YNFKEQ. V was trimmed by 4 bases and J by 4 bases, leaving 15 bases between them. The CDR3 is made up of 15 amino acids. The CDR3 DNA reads TGTGCCAGCAGCCGGGGGACACAGTCGGCAGATACGCAGTATTTT. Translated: CASSRGTQSADTQYF.

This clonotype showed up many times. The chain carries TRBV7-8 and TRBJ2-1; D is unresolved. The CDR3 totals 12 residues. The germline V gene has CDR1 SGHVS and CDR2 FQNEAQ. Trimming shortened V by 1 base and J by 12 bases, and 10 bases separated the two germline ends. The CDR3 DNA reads TGTGCCAGCAGCTTAGACTCCGGTGGGCAGTTCTTC. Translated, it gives CASSLDSGGQFF.